This TCR beta chain stems from a study of T cell repertoires in cytomegalovirus infection. At the level of the study: HLA-B-restricted CMV epitopes that are well studied were used alongside recently identified HLA-C-restricted ones. Public TCR beta signatures marked donors with CMV infection and the matching HLA.

The study's findings and limits: Clonotype analysis showed dominance of the ex vivo response by HLA-C-restricted CMV-specific TCR beta clonotypes. The cumulative frequency of public TCR beta families identified carriers of CMV plus the relevant HLA.

TCRdb redid the calling of the reads with MiXCR, one entry per CDR3 protein. Of around 300,000 distinct CDR3 sequences listed, about 25% are singletons. Comment on this clonotype: Its antigen is undetermined.

The germline CDR1 and CDR2 sequences are SGHTA and FQGNSA. The ends were cut back, 10 bases at V and 4 bases at J, with 16 bases in the middle. The CDR3 extends over 13 amino acids. This chain joins TRBV7-2 and TRBJ2-5; D gene uncertain. The sequencing used cultured PBMCs, collected from culture after CMV antigen stimulation. This clonotype was sampled from a human donor in good health (CMV status not recorded). Some clones in this sample may be carry-over from other donors' samples. CDR3 sequence: CATRGPPLETQYF. Here the CDR3 DNA reads TGTGCCACCCGTGGACCTCCACTAGAGACCCAGTACTTC.